This T cell receptor beta chain was sequenced for a study of CD8 T cells in Susac syndrome. CD8+ and CD4+ T cells taken from blood had their TCR beta sequenced. The authors reverse transcribed roughly 0.5 to 1 ug RNA with random hexamers. One entry per CDR3 protein, called by TCRdb with MiXCR from the immunoSEQ multiplex PCR reads. Of over 300,000 distinct CDR3 sequences in the sample, 92% are singletons; the top ten hold over 0.065%. This CDR3 comprises 13 residues. Deletions cut 6 bases from V and 6 bases from J, with 14 bases between. The germline V gene has CDR1 MNHEY and CDR2 SVGEGT. Sequencing was done on a sample of CD4+ T cells from PBMCs. The rearrangement joins TRBV6-2 or TRBV6-3 to TRBJ1-2; D is unresolved. The sequence came from a human donor with multiple sclerosis. In DNA form, the CDR3 reads TGTGCCAGCAGCCGATTAATCCGAAATGGCTACACCTTC. Translating it yields CASSRLIRNGYTF.